This T cell receptor beta chain was sequenced during a study of blood T cell repertoires in COVID-19. From germline, CDR1 is MNHEY and CDR2 SVGAGI. The CDR3 has 15 residues. The V gene end was trimmed by 4 bases and the J gene end by 2 bases; junction bases not matched to a gene: 2. Only in-frame clones appear in the TCRdb table, and some are missing; sequencing was by immunoSEQ multiplex PCR. Seen here are a few hundred thousand clones, 85% to 90% observed once, and the top ten hold roughly 1%. Sequencing input: PBMCs or T cells enriched from blood (not recorded which). The receptor was derived from a man between 18 and 35 years old who had recovered from COVID-19. This chain connects TRBV6-5 to TRBJ2-3; 11 nucleotides align to TRBD2. This chain's CDR3 is CASSFSGGATDTQYF. In DNA, the CDR3 is TGTGCCAGCAGTTTTAGCGGGGGGGCCACAGATACGCAGTATTTT.